The 28 T cell receptor beta chains below all came from one sample that was sequenced in a study of OX40 agonist ivuxolimab in advanced cancers. The table came from immunoSEQ multiplex PCR; TCRdb's copy has only in-frame clones and leaves some out. The repertoire holds over 70,000 clones, with roughly 90% as singletons. Material: CD4+ or CD8+ T cells sorted from blood, obtained in a trial of the OX40 agonist ivuxolimab. These receptors came from an adult with an advanced solid tumor such as melanoma, head and neck, liver or kidney cancer.

This clone was detected only once. The chain combines TRBV4-2 with TRBJ2-7, with TRBD2 identical over 7 bases. Trimming cost V 4 bases and J 1 base; bases outside gene matches: 7. The CDR3 has 15 amino acids. Germline V gene sequence: CDR1 LGHNA, CDR2 YNFKEQ. CDR3 sequence: CASSLAGTISYEQYF. The DNA for the CDR3 is TGTGCCAGCAGCCTCGCCGGGACTATTTCCTACGAGCAGTACTTC.

The V and J genes are TRBV4-3 and TRBJ1-5, with a weak D call TRBD1 (6 bases). CDR3 size: 15 residues. Per the germline V gene, CDR1 is LGHNA and CDR2 is YSLEER. V dropped 0 bases and J dropped 4 bases, with 10 bases sitting between them. The CDR3 here is CASSQDSGTNQPQHF. CDR3 in DNA: TGCGCCAGCAGCCAAGATTCAGGGACAAATCAGCCCCAGCATTTT.

This chain uses TRBV9 with TRBJ2-1; 7 nucleotides line up with TRBD1. This CDR3 spans 12 amino acids. In germline, CDR1 is SGDLS, CDR2 YYNGEE. With V trimmed by 4 bases and J by 11 bases, 6 bases remained unmatched. The chain's CDR3 is CASSIRTGQQFF. The CDR3 DNA reads as TGTGCCAGCAGCATCCGGACAGGCCAGCAGTTCTTC.

The V and J genes are TRBV28 and TRBJ2-2, with TRBD2 matching over 14 bases. The germline V gene encodes CDR1 MDHEN and CDR2 SYDVKM. Trimming cost V 2 bases and J 8 bases; bases outside gene matches: 4. This CDR3 contains 16 residues. The CDR3, as DNA: TGTGCCAGCAGTTTACCGGGACTAGCGGGAGTTGGGGAGCTGTTTTTT. Encoded protein: CASSLPGLAGVGELFF.

This chain joins TRBV5-6 and TRBJ2-3; D gene ambiguous. The germline gives CDR1 SGHDT, CDR2 YYEEEE. The CDR3 sequence is 12 residues long. The germline V and J ends were trimmed by 0 bases and 4 bases, with 3 bases remaining between them. CDR3 region: CASSLGSDTQYF. The CDR3 DNA follows: TGTGCCAGCAGCTTGGGTTCAGATACGCAGTATTTT.

The rearrangement joins TRBV19 to TRBJ2-5; 8 nucleotides agree with TRBD1. Germline V gene lookup returns CDR1 LNHDA and CDR2 SQIVND (reference sequence). This CDR3 has 15 residues. The V gene end was trimmed by 4 bases and the J gene end by 5 bases; junction bases not matched to a gene: 9. Here the CDR3 reads CASSTLQGVAETQYF. CDR3 nucleotide sequence: TGTGCCAGTAGTACCCTACAGGGGGTCGCGGAGACCCAGTACTTC.

The genes are TRBV27 and TRBJ1-6; the D gene is possibly TRBD1 (6 bases). Germline CDR1 is MNHEY and CDR2 is SMNVEV (reference sequence). The V end was cut by 7 bases, the J end by 1 base, with 8 bases between. The CDR3 spans 14 residues. The CDR3 reads CASKGGSYNSPLHF. In nucleotides, the CDR3 is TGTGCCAGCAAGGGGGGTTCCTATAATTCACCCCTCCACTTT.

V and J are TRBV6-6 and TRBJ2-7, with D perhaps assigned TRBD1 or TRBD2 (5 bases each). Germline assignment: CDR1 MNHNY and CDR2 SVGAGI (reference sequence). V was pared by 0 bases and J by 6 bases, with 12 bases between. The CDR3 extends over 14 amino acids. The CDR3 sequence: CASSYSGVEVEQYF. The CDR3 DNA sequence: TGTGCCAGCAGTTACTCGGGGGTGGAGGTCGAGCAGTACTTC.

In this sample, this clone turned up once. V usage is TRBV28 and J usage is TRBJ1-3, with 7 bases matching TRBD1. Germline loops: CDR1 MDHEN, CDR2 SYDVKM. The CDR3 loop spans 15 amino acids. Losses at the gene ends were 2 bases for V and 0 bases for J; bases not matched to a gene: 1. For the CDR3, the DNA is TGTGCCAGCAGTTTACGGGACAGCTCTGGAAACACCATATATTTT. Its protein product is CASSLRDSSGNTIYF.

The rearrangement uses TRBV18 and TRBJ2-2, with D possibly TRBD1 on 5 matching bases. Trimming left V 3 bases short and J 5 bases short, with 10 bases between. CDR1 and CDR2 from the germline V gene are KGHSH and LQKENI. The CDR3 totals 14 residues. The DNA of the CDR3 is TGTGCCAGCTCACCTCGGCAGGGAACCGGGGAGCTGTTTTTT. Protein sequence: CASSPRQGTGELFF.

Note on this clone: The junction differs from germline at one of its ends, possibly a read error. V and J are TRBV11-2 and TRBJ2-2; D gene uncertain. Germline values: CDR1 SGHAT, CDR2 FQNNGV. The CDR3 totals 13 residues. The CDR3 spells CASSLDRTGELFF. The CDR3 nucleotides read TGTGCCAGCAGCCTAGATAGGACCGGGGAGCTGTTTTTT.

V is TRBV5-6 and J is TRBJ2-1; 7 positions agree with TRBD2. This CDR3 has 15 amino acids. V dropped 0 bases and J dropped 7; count of bases not matched to a gene: 7. The V gene's germline CDR1 is SGHDT and CDR2 YYEEEE. For the CDR3, the DNA is TGTGCCAGCAGCTTGGCTGGCGGGAGAGGGAATGAGCAGTTCTTC. It yields the protein CASSLAGGRGNEQFF.

In this sample, this clone turned up a few times. The chain links TRBV7-2 to TRBJ2-7; 9 bases line up with TRBD1. The ends lost 4 bases at V and 2 bases at J; junction bases unmatched: 6. The CDR3 has 15 amino acids. CDR1 SGHTA and CDR2 FQGNSA come from the germline V gene. The CDR3 nucleotides are TGTGCCAGCAGCTGGCGGACAGGGGTGACCTACGAGCAGTACTTC. Protein: CASSWRTGVTYEQYF.

This chain uses TRBV4-3 with TRBJ2-7, with D possibly TRBD1 on 6 matching bases. Deletions cut 5 bases from V and 4 bases from J, with 18 bases between. This CDR3 has 15 residues. The V gene's germline CDR1 is LGHNA and CDR2 YSLEER. The chain's CDR3 is CASSTRTEARYEQYF. The CDR3 nucleotides read TGCGCCAGCAGCACCCGGACAGAAGCTAGGTACGAGCAGTACTTC.

The J gene is TRBJ2-4, the V gene TRBV4-3, with D perhaps matching TRBD1 (6 bases). There are 15 residues in the CDR3. Between the trimmed V and J ends, which lost 4 bases and 5 bases, there was a span of 15 bases. Germline V gene sequence: CDR1 LGHNA, CDR2 YSLEER. The CDR3 sequence is CASSPSLGAENIQYF. In nucleotides, the CDR3 is TGCGCCAGCAGCCCTTCATTGGGGGCCGAAAACATTCAGTACTTC.

The chain uses TRBV18 and TRBJ2-7, with TRBD1 identical over 7 bases. V dropped 3 bases and J dropped 4; count of bases not matched to a gene: 3. CDR1 KGHSH and CDR2 LQKENI come from the germline V gene. The CDR3 runs 13 residues. CDR3 amino acids: CASSPGTAYEQYF. The CDR3 bases are TGTGCCAGCTCACCCGGGACAGCGTACGAGCAGTACTTC.

The rearrangement uses TRBV7-2 and TRBJ1-3; no reliable D call. Germline assignment: CDR1 SGHTA and CDR2 FQGNSA. Between the trimmed V and J ends, which lost 5 bases and 4 bases, there was a span of 18 bases. This CDR3 region has 16 residues. As DNA, the CDR3 is TGTGCCAGCAGCCCACGGGAGCCCGGATCCGGAAACACCATATATTTT. Protein product: CASSPREPGSGNTIYF.

V is TRBV6-1 and J is TRBJ1-4; tentative D call: TRBD1 (6 bases). Trimming stripped 0 bases from V and 4 bases from J, with 9 bases between. The CDR3 length is 15 residues. Germline CDR1 is MNHNS and CDR2 is SASEGT. For the CDR3, the DNA is TGTGCCAGCAGTGAAGCTCGGGGGCTTAATGAAAAACTGTTTTTT. It yields the protein CASSEARGLNEKLFF.

The CDR3 protein is CASSPSGGTRVNEKLFF. DNA of the CDR3: TGCGCCAGCAGCCCCTCGGGGGGTACCAGGGTTAATGAAAAACTGTTTTTT. The chain recombines TRBV4-1 with TRBJ1-4, with D possibly being TRBD1 (5 bases). The CDR3 runs 17 residues. Trimming took off 4 bases at V and 4 bases at J, with 19 bases between the two ends. The germline V gene encodes CDR1 MGHRA and CDR2 YSYEKL.

The chain couples TRBV4-3 to TRBJ2-7, with 9 bases lining up with TRBD1. The CDR3 covers 15 residues. V gave up 2 bases and J gave up 4 bases; unmatched junction bases: 6. Germline values: CDR1 LGHNA, CDR2 YSLEER. CDR3 residues: CASSQRTGVVYEQYF. Here the CDR3 DNA reads TGCGCCAGCAGCCAACGGACAGGGGTAGTGTACGAGCAGTACTTC.

A remark on this clone: This specimen includes other DNA sequences encoding the same CDR3. The rearrangement uses TRBV19 and TRBJ1-2; 8 nucleotides align to TRBD1. Trimming cost V 10 bases and J 0 bases; bases outside gene matches: 10. Germline CDR1 is LNHDA and CDR2 is SQIVND (reference sequence). This CDR3 comprises 15 residues. As DNA, the CDR3 is TGTGCCACTGAGGACAGGGCTGGCTCTAACTATGGCTACACCTTC. Protein sequence: CATEDRAGSNYGYTF.

The CDR3 nucleotides are TGTGCCAGCAGCTTAGGGCGGTTCGCGACCCAGTACTTC. Its translation is CASSLGRFATQYF. The V gene is TRBV7-2, the J gene TRBJ2-5; D not resolved. V lost 1 base, J lost 7 bases, and 10 bases lay in between. Germline V gene data show CDR1 as SGHTA and CDR2 as FQGNSA. The CDR3 contains 13 residues.

The rearrangement joins TRBV28 to TRBJ2-5; perhaps TRBD2 as D (5 bases). This CDR3 has 14 amino acids. The V end was cut by 7 bases, the J end by 5 bases, with 17 bases between. From germline, CDR1 is MDHEN and CDR2 SYDVKM. The DNA of the CDR3 is TGTGCCAGCAAGTCCGGGGTAGTACGGGAGACCCAGTACTTC. Its protein product is CASKSGVVRETQYF.

This clone was seen only a few times. The rearrangement joins TRBV19 to TRBJ1-2, with TRBD1 as a possible D gene (6 bases). This CDR3 comprises 13 residues. Trimming shortened V by 7 bases and J by 3 bases, and 12 bases separated the two germline ends. Germline V gene sequence: CDR1 LNHDA, CDR2 SQIVND (reference sequence). The CDR3 nucleotides are TGTGCCAGTACCTCCACAGGGTACTATGGCTACACCTTC. It encodes CASTSTGYYGYTF.

The V and J genes are TRBV6-5 and TRBJ1-2, with 9 bases lining up with TRBD1. Per the germline V gene, CDR1 is MNHEY and CDR2 is SVGAGI. This CDR3 comprises 14 residues. V lost 8 bases and J lost 2; bases outside the gene matches: 6. The CDR3 coding sequence is TGTGCCAGCCGGCCAGGACAGGGGAACTATGGCTACACCTTC. It yields the protein CASRPGQGNYGYTF.

The table lists this clone with a count of one. This chain uses TRBV6-1 with TRBJ2-7, with 10 bases matching TRBD1. The germline gives CDR1 MNHNS, CDR2 SASEGT. The V segment lost 6 bases and the J segment 6 bases; nucleotides outside the gene matches: 5. This CDR3 is 13 amino acids long. As DNA, the CDR3 is TGTGCCAGCAGCCTGGGACAGGGGAGCGAGCAGTACTTC. Amino acid sequence: CASSLGQGSEQYF.

The chain employs TRBV28 and TRBJ1-4, with a possible D match to TRBD1 (5 bases). Germline V gene lookup returns CDR1 MDHEN and CDR2 SYDVKM. The CDR3 is 15 residues long. The V end was cut by 4 bases, the J end by 8 bases, with 17 bases between. The CDR3 bases are TGTGCCAGCAGTTCGCCGCCGGGGCTACGGGAAAAACTGTTTTTT. Translated: CASSSPPGLREKLFF.

J is TRBJ1-5 and V is TRBV27, with TRBD1 matching over 9 bases. The CDR3 totals 15 residues. Germline CDR1 reads MNHEY; CDR2 reads SMNVEV (reference sequence). V lost 3 bases and J lost 7; bases outside the gene matches: 7. CDR3 sequence reads: CASSFGTGTLQPQHF. The DNA of the CDR3 is TGTGCCAGCAGTTTCGGGACAGGGACACTGCAGCCCCAGCATTTT.